A single count supports the clone carrying this T cell receptor (beta chain). Its specificity is unknown. The germline V gene has CDR1 MDHEN and CDR2 SYDVKM. This CDR3 contains 16 residues. Each cell subset's genomic DNA was divided evenly among several immunoSEQ plates. Profiling relied on immunoSEQ multiplex PCR, and the TCRdb table lists in-frame clones only, not all of them. The table includes roughly 530,000 clones, 90% to 97% detected once. This sample was taken from a study of shared clonotypes between healthy human individuals. Study-wide results and caveats: The generation probabilities recorded for non-shared clonotypes fell below those of clonotypes shared by all four donors.

The chain recombines TRBV28 with TRBJ2-5, with TRBD1 matching over 8 bases. The J call could be wrong; TRBJ2-7 is a better fit for the DNA end. Material for sequencing was naive CD4+ T cells sorted from blood. Documented subset: CD45RA+ positively selected. The source is a woman in her twenties or thirties in good health. The CDR3 here is CASSSPGGDSDYEQYF. CDR3 DNA sequence: TGTGCCAGCAGTTCCCCAGGGGGCGATAGCGACTACGAGCAGTACTTC.